The rows below give T cell receptor beta chains drawn from one sample of a study of T cell changes during pregnancy in multiple sclerosis. TCRdb's table, derived via immunoSEQ multiplex PCR, lists solely in-frame clones and lacks some. The table shows about 60,000 clones, with 96% occurring only once. This sample comprised CD8+ T cells from peripheral blood mononuclear cells, obtained after pregnancy. Receptors originate from a female donor with multiple sclerosis, enrolled in a pregnancy study. Both conserved end residues are part of each CDR3. D genes are given only for firm matches. Expanded clones are given a class, and other clones once, few, many or no size at all.

v_gene: TRBV18; abundance: NA; d_gene: NA; j_gene: TRBJ2-7; CDR3nt: TGTGCCAGCTCCTTACCGGGGTACGAGCAGTACTTC; CDR3aa: CASSLPGYEQYF
v_gene: TRBV13; abundance: once; d_gene: NA; j_gene: TRBJ1-1; CDR3nt: TGTGCCAGCAGCTTATCCCCAGGGTGGAAAACTGAAGCTTTCTTT; CDR3aa: CASSLSPGWKTEAFF
v_gene: TRBV13; abundance: NA; d_gene: NA; j_gene: TRBJ1-4; CDR3nt: TGTGCCAGCAGCCAACGGGAGAGTGAAAAACTGTTTTTT; CDR3aa: CASSQRESEKLFF
v_gene: TRBV7-3; abundance: NA; d_gene: TRBD1; j_gene: TRBJ2-3; CDR3nt: TGTGCCAGCAGCGACCCCGGGACAGGGGTAGATACGCAGTATTTT; CDR3aa: CASSDPGTGVDTQYF
v_gene: TRBV27; abundance: NA; d_gene: NA; j_gene: TRBJ2-7; CDR3nt: TGTGCCAGCAGTTTATTCCGGGGATCTCCTGGGGACGAGCAGTACTTC; CDR3aa: CASSLFRGSPGDEQYF
v_gene: TRBV7-6; abundance: once; d_gene: NA; j_gene: TRBJ2-7; CDR3nt: TGTGCCAGCAGCCACCTCGACAAAACCTACGAGCAGTACTTC; CDR3aa: CASSHLDKTYEQYF
v_gene: TRBV2; abundance: NA; d_gene: TRBD1; j_gene: TRBJ2-3; CDR3nt: TGTGCCAGGACAGGGATGTTGGTCACAGATACGCAGTATTTT; CDR3aa: CARTGMLVTDTQYF
v_gene: TRBV6-5; abundance: NA; d_gene: NA; j_gene: TRBJ2-1; CDR3nt: TGTGCCAGCAGCTACCAGGGGCTAGGGTACTACAATGAGCAGTTCTTC; CDR3aa: CASSYQGLGYYNEQFF
v_gene: TRBV28; abundance: NA; d_gene: NA; j_gene: TRBJ2-7; CDR3nt: TGTGCCAGCAGTTTTGAGAACAGCTACGAGCAGTACTTC; CDR3aa: CASSFENSYEQYF
v_gene: TRBV5-1; abundance: NA; d_gene: TRBD2; j_gene: TRBJ2-2; CDR3nt: TGCGCCAGCAGCTGGGGACTAGCGGAGGGGGTCACCGGGGAGCTGTTTTTT; CDR3aa: CASSWGLAEGVTGELFF
v_gene: TRBV25-1; abundance: once; d_gene: TRBD1; j_gene: TRBJ2-5; CDR3nt: TGTGCCAGCACCGACAGGGGCATCCAAGAGACCCAGTACTTC; CDR3aa: CASTDRGIQETQYF
v_gene: TRBV4-2; abundance: NA; d_gene: TRBD2; j_gene: TRBJ2-3; CDR3nt: TGTGCCAGCAGCCAGGAGCGGGACCCTAGCACAGATACGCAGTATTTT; CDR3aa: CASSQERDPSTDTQYF